The sequence of this TCR beta chain was determined in a study of blood T cell repertoires in COVID-19. On the study more broadly: Samples representing acute and convalescent COVID-19 were sourced from the United States, Italy and Spain. The cDNA or gDNA used as material had been derived from T cells, B-cell-depleted T cells, or PBMCs.

Germline CDR1 reads GTSNPN; CDR2 reads SVGIG (reference sequence). V dropped 0 bases and J dropped 0 bases, with 11 bases sitting between them. The CDR3 is 15 amino acids. Under the authors' procedure: Estimates of nucleated cell counts were drawn from the amplification of reference gene primers. The repertoire was sequenced with immunoSEQ multiplex PCR; TCRdb's copy has only in-frame clones and lacks some. V, J and clone size are taken as reported in that table, and D and trimming were inferred from the DNA itself. The sample contains around 260,000 clones, around 90% of which appear only once. The source material was peripheral blood. The chain is built from TRBV30 and TRBJ1-1; possible D gene TRBD1, 5 bases. This TCR came from a woman aged 40 to 50 who had recovered from COVID-19. CDR3 sequence reads: CAWSVRGGVNTEAFF. The CDR3 DNA sequence: TGTGCCTGGAGTGTACGGGGGGGGGTGAACACTGAAGCTTTCTTT.